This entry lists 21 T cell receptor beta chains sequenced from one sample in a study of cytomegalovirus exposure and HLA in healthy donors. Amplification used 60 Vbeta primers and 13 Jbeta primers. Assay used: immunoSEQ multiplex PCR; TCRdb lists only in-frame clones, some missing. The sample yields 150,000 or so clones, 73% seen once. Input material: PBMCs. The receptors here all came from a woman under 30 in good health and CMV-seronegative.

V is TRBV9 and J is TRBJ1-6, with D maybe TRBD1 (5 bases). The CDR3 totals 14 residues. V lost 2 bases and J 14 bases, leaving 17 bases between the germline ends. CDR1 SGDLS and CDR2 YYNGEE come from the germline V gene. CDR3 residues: CASSVDSEVATLHF. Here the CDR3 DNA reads TGTGCCAGCAGCGTTGACAGCGAGGTGGCCACCCTCCACTTT.

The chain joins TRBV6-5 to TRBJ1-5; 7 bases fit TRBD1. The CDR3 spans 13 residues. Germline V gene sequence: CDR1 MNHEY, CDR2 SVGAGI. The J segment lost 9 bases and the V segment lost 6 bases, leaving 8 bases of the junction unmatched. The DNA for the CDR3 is TGTGCCAGCAGCCGACAGGGTATCGGGCCCCAGCATTTT. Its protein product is CASSRQGIGPQHF.

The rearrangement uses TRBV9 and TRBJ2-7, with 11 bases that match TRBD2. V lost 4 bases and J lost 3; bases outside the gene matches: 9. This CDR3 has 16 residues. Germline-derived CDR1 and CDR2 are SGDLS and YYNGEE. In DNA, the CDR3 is TGTGCCAGCAGCCCAGTTAGCGGGGGGGGCATCTACGAGCAGTACTTC. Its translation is CASSPVSGGGIYEQYF. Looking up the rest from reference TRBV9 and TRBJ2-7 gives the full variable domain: DSGVTQTPKHLITATGQRVTLRCSPRSGDLSVYWYQQSLDQGLQFLIQYYNGEERAKGNILERFSAQQFPDLHSELNLSSLELGDSALYFCASSPVSGGGIYEQYFGPGTRLTVT.

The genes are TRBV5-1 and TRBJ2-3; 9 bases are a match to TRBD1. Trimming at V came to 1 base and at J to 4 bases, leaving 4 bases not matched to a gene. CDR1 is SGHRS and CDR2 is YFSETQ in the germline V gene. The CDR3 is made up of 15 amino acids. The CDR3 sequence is CASSLRDRGADTQYF. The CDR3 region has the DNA TGCGCCAGCAGCTTGCGAGACAGGGGGGCAGATACGCAGTATTTT.

The CDR3 loop reads CASSQRTGGVSGNTIYF. CDR3 sequence (DNA): TGTGCCAGCAGCCAAAGGACAGGAGGGGTCTCTGGAAACACCATATATTTT. The chain is built from TRBV14 and TRBJ1-3, with 7 bases matching TRBD1. V trimming: 2 bases; J trimming: 0 bases; junction bases outside the gene matches: 7. Germline V CDR1 and CDR2: SGHDN, FVKESK. The CDR3 length is 17 residues.

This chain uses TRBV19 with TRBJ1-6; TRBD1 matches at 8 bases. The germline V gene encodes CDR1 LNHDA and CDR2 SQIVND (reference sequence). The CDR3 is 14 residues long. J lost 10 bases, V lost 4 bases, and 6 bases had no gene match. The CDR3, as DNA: TGTGCCAGTAGTAGTCAGGGGGCCGGCTCACCCCTCCACTTT. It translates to CASSSQGAGSPLHF.

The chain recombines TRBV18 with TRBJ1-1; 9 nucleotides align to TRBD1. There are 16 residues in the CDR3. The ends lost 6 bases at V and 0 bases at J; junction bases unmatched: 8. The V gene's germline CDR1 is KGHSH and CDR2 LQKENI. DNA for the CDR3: TGTGCCAGCTCTCGTCCGGGACAGGGTTTGAACACTGAAGCTTTCTTT. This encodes CASSRPGQGLNTEAFF.

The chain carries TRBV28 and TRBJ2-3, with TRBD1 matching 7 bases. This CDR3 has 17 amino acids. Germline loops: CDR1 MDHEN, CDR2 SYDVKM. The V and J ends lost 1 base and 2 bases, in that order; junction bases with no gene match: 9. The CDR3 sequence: CASSLSQGGRFTDTQYF. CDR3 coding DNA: TGTGCCAGCAGTTTATCCCAAGGGGGCAGGTTCACAGATACGCAGTATTTT. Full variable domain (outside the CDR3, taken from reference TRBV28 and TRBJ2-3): DVKVTQSSRYLVKRTGEKVFLECVQDMDHENMFWYRQDPGLGLRLIYFSYDVKMKEKGDIPEGYSVSREKKERFSLILESASTNQTSMYLCASSLSQGGRFTDTQYFGPGTRLTVL.

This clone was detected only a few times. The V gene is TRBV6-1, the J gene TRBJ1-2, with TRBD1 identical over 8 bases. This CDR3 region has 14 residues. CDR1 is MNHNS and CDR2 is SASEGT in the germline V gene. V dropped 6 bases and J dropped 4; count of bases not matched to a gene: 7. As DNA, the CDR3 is TGTGCCAGCAGCAAAGACAGGGGTAGCTATGGCTACACCTTC. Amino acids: CASSKDRGSYGYTF.

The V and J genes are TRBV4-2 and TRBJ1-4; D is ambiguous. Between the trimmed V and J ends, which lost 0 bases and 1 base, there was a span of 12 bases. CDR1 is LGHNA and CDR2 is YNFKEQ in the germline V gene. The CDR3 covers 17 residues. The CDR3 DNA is TGTGCCAGCAGCCAAGATCGGGGAACCCGAACTAATGAAAAACTGTTTTTT. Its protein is CASSQDRGTRTNEKLFF.

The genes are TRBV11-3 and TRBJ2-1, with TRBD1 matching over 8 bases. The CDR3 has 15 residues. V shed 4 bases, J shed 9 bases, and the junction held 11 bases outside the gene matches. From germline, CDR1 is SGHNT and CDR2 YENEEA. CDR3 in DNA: TGTGCCAGCAGCTCGACAGGGGTCCCCACTTCTGAGCAGTTCTTC. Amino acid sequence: CASSSTGVPTSEQFF.

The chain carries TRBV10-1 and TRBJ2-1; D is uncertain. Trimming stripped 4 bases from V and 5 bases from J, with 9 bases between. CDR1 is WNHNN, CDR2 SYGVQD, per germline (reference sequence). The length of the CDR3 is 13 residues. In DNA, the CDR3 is TGCGCCAGCAGTGCCCCCCAAAACAATGAGCAGTTCTTC. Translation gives CASSAPQNNEQFF.

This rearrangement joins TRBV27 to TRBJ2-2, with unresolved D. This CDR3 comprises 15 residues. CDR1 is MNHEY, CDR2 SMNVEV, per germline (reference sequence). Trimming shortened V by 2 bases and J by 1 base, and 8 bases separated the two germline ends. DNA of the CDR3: TGTGCCAGCAGTTTACGAGGAGAGAACACCGGGGAGCTGTTTTTT. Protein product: CASSLRGENTGELFF.

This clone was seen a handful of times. The CDR3 reads CASSAGTGGRTQYF. CDR3 DNA: TGCGCCAGCAGCGCCGGGACAGGGGGCCGGACGCAGTATTTT. The chain couples TRBV10-1 to TRBJ2-3, with 12 bases that match TRBD1. V was clipped by 6 bases and J by 9 bases; unmatched bases: 7. The germline V gene encodes CDR1 WNHNN and CDR2 SYGVQD (reference sequence). The CDR3 has 14 amino acids.

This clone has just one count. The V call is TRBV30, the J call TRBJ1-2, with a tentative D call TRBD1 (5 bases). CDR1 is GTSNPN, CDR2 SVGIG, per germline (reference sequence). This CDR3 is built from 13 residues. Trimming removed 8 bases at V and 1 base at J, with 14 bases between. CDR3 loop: CALSSGGNYGYTF. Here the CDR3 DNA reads TGTGCCCTCTCCTCCGGGGGTAACTATGGCTACACCTTC.

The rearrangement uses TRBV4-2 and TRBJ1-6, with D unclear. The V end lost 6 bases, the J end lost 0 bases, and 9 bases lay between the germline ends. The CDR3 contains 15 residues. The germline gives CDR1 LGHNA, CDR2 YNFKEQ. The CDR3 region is CASRRESSYNSPLHF. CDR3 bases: TGTGCCAGCAGACGAGAGAGCTCCTATAATTCACCCCTCCACTTT.

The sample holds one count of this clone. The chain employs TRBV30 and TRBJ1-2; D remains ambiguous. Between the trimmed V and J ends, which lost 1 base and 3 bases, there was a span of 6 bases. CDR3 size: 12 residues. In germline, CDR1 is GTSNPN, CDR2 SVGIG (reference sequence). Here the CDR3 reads CAWSAGDYGYTF. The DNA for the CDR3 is TGTGCCTGGAGTGCCGGAGACTATGGCTACACCTTC.

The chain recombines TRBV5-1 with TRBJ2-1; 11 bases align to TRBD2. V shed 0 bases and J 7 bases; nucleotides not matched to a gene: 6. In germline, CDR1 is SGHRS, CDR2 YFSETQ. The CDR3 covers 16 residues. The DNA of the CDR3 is TGCGCCAGCAGCTTGGGACTAGCGGGGACAGAGAATGAGCAGTTCTTC. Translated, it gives CASSLGLAGTENEQFF. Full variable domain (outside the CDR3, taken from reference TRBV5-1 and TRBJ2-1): KAGVTQTPRYLIKTRGQQVTLSCSPISGHRSVSWYQQTPGQGLQFLFEYFSETQRNKGNFPGRFSGRQFSNSRSEMNVSTLELGDSALYLCASSLGLAGTENEQFFGPGTRLTVL.

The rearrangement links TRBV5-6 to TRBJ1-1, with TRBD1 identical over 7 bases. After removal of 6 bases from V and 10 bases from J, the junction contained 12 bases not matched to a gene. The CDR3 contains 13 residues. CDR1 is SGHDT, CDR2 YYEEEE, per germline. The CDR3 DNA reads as TGTGCCAGCAACCGGGACAGCTTACTAGGAGCTTTCTTT. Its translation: CASNRDSLLGAFF.

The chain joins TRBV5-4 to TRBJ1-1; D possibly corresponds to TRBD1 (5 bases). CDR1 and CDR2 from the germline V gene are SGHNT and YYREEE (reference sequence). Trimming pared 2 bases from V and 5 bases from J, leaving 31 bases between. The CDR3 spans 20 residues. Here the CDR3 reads CASSFLGGWAAGDSGTEAFF. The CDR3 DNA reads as TGTGCCAGCAGCTTTTTGGGGGGATGGGCAGCGGGTGACTCCGGGACTGAAGCTTTCTTT.

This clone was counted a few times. CDR3: CASSPRYDTQYF. The CDR3 DNA follows: TGTGCCAGCAGCCCGCGCTACGATACGCAGTATTTT. The J gene is TRBJ2-3, the V gene TRBV7-2, with D unclear. The V gene's germline CDR1 is SGHTA and CDR2 FQGNSA. This CDR3 comprises 12 residues. The V and J ends lost 5 bases and 6 bases respectively, with 9 bases between them.